These T cell receptor beta chains were read from a single sample in a study of T cells in Graves' hyperthyroidism and ophthalmopathy. MiXCR was run by TCRdb on the multiplex PCR reads, yielding one entry per CDR3 protein. Of around 300,000 distinct CDR3 sequences in the sample, 20% to 25% were seen once. The sample consisted of blood. The source is a young man with Graves' ophthalmopathy. The CDR3 runs from the conserved cysteine through the conserved F or W. The D gene is left open where the match is weak. Size is omitted from some rows. Given values are once, few, many or a class for expanded clones.

clone_size: many; j_call: TRBJ2-3; d_call: -; v_call: TRBV3-1; cdr3_nt: TGTGCCAGCAGCCAAGATCAAGCGTCCGCAGATACGCAGTATTTT; cdr3_aa: CASSQDQASADTQYF
clone_size: -; j_call: TRBJ1-2; d_call: -; v_call: TRBV19; cdr3_nt: TGTGCCAGTAGTATTGGAATAGCCACTACCAACTATGGCTACACCTTC; cdr3_aa: CASSIGIATTNYGYTF
clone_size: -; j_call: TRBJ1-5; d_call: -; v_call: TRBV19; cdr3_nt: TGTGCCAGTAGTTCCTGGTCCTTTGGTAGCAATCAGCCCCAGCATTTT; cdr3_aa: CASSSWSFGSNQPQHF
clone_size: -; j_call: TRBJ2-7; d_call: TRBD2; v_call: TRBV15; cdr3_nt: TGTGCCACCAGCAGAGACCGGATGGGTCTAACTAGCGGGAGGACGTACGAGCAGTACTTC; cdr3_aa: CATSRDRMGLTSGRTYEQYF
clone_size: many; j_call: TRBJ2-1; d_call: TRBD2; v_call: TRBV28; cdr3_nt: TGTGCCACGGGGGGGTGGTCCTACAATGAGCAGTTCTTC; cdr3_aa: CATGGWSYNEQFF
clone_size: many; j_call: TRBJ2-7; d_call: -; v_call: TRBV2; cdr3_nt: TGTGCCAGCAGTTACCGGACAGTATCCTCCTACGAGCAGTACTTC; cdr3_aa: CASSYRTVSSYEQYF
clone_size: few; j_call: TRBJ2-7; d_call: TRBD2; v_call: TRBV27; cdr3_nt: TGTGCCAGCAGGGCCCTCGGGGGGGGGGGGGAGCAGTACTTC; cdr3_aa: CASRALGGGGEQYF
clone_size: -; j_call: TRBJ2-3; d_call: TRBD2; v_call: TRBV20-1; cdr3_nt: TGCAGTGCTAGCAGCCTAGCGGGAGCTATAGATACGCAGTATTTT; cdr3_aa: CSASSLAGAIDTQYF
clone_size: few; j_call: TRBJ2-1; d_call: TRBD2; v_call: TRBV4-1; cdr3_nt: TGCGCCAGCAGCGGACTAGCCTTCTCCTCCTACAATGAGCAGTTCTTC; cdr3_aa: CASSGLAFSSYNEQFF
clone_size: many; j_call: TRBJ1-1; d_call: TRBD1; v_call: TRBV7-9; cdr3_nt: TGTGCCAGCAGTTCACAGGGGCGTGAAGCTTTCTTT; cdr3_aa: CASSSQGREAFF
clone_size: -; j_call: TRBJ2-5; d_call: -; v_call: TRBV5-1; cdr3_nt: TGCGCCAGCAGCTTGTACGGGTCGAGCTGGGAGACCCAGTACTTC; cdr3_aa: CASSLYGSSWETQYF
clone_size: many; j_call: TRBJ1-2; d_call: -; v_call: TRBV7-9; cdr3_nt: TGTGCCAGCAGCTCCGGACAGTTTGGAGCTGGTGGCTACACCTTC; cdr3_aa: CASSSGQFGAGGYTF
clone_size: -; j_call: TRBJ2-1; d_call: -; v_call: TRBV19; cdr3_nt: TGTGCCAGTAGAGAGGGAGGGGGCAATGAGCAGTTCTTC; cdr3_aa: CASREGGGNEQFF
clone_size: few; j_call: TRBJ2-5; d_call: TRBD1; v_call: TRBV3-1; cdr3_nt: TGTGCCAGCAGCCGCCTGACAGGGGGATTGAAGACCCAGTACTTC; cdr3_aa: CASSRLTGGLKTQYF
clone_size: -; j_call: TRBJ1-1; d_call: -; v_call: TRBV11-2; cdr3_nt: TGTGCCAGCAGCTTCCTAAACCAGGACCTTGAAGCTTTCTTT; cdr3_aa: CASSFLNQDLEAFF
clone_size: many; j_call: TRBJ1-5; d_call: -; v_call: TRBV28; cdr3_nt: TGTGCCAGCAGTTCGGCTCAGGGGAGTCAGCCCCAGCATTTT; cdr3_aa: CASSSAQGSQPQHF
clone_size: many; j_call: TRBJ2-1; d_call: -; v_call: TRBV2; cdr3_nt: TGTGCCAGCAGAGCGATGACGGAGAATGAGCAGTTCTTC; cdr3_aa: CASRAMTENEQFF
clone_size: -; j_call: TRBJ2-3; d_call: TRBD2; v_call: TRBV6-1; cdr3_nt: TGTGCCAGCAGTGGCCTTACTAGCGGTGCGGGAGATACGCAGTATTTT; cdr3_aa: CASSGLTSGAGDTQYF
clone_size: few; j_call: TRBJ2-1; d_call: TRBD2; v_call: TRBV29-1; cdr3_nt: TGCAGCGTTGAGCGGGTAGCGGGAGAGCTCTACAATGAGCAGTTCTTC; cdr3_aa: CSVERVAGELYNEQFF
clone_size: many; j_call: TRBJ1-1; d_call: -; v_call: TRBV27; cdr3_nt: TGTGCCAGCAGACTCACCCGAAACACTGAAGCTTTCTTT; cdr3_aa: CASRLTRNTEAFF
clone_size: -; j_call: TRBJ2-7; d_call: -; v_call: TRBV30; cdr3_nt: TGTGCCTGGAGCCGACTTCCGGTGACAAGAACCTACGAGCAGTACTTC; cdr3_aa: CAWSRLPVTRTYEQYF
clone_size: many; j_call: TRBJ2-5; d_call: TRBD1; v_call: TRBV11-2; cdr3_nt: TGTGCCAGCAGCTTACCAAGGGACAGGGTAAAAGAGACCCAGTACTTC; cdr3_aa: CASSLPRDRVKETQYF
clone_size: many; j_call: TRBJ1-5; d_call: -; v_call: TRBV2; cdr3_nt: TGTGCCAGCAGTGAGCAGCTAGGGAATCAGCCCCAGCATTTT; cdr3_aa: CASSEQLGNQPQHF
clone_size: many; j_call: TRBJ2-7; d_call: -; v_call: TRBV18; cdr3_nt: TGTGCCAGCTCAGCAGGCGGGACAGCGGCCTACGAGCAGTACTTC; cdr3_aa: CASSAGGTAAYEQYF
clone_size: few; j_call: TRBJ2-1; d_call: TRBD1; v_call: TRBV6-1; cdr3_nt: TGTGCCAGCAGTTCCCGGGACAGGGACTACAATGAGCAGTTCTTC; cdr3_aa: CASSSRDRDYNEQFF
clone_size: -; j_call: TRBJ1-2; d_call: TRBD1; v_call: TRBV5-8; cdr3_nt: TGTGCCAGCAGCTCCCTATACGGACAGGACAACTATGGCTACACCTTC; cdr3_aa: CASSSLYGQDNYGYTF
clone_size: many; j_call: TRBJ2-3; d_call: TRBD1; v_call: TRBV20-1; cdr3_nt: TGCAGTGCTAGATTAAGACAGGGGGAAAGGACAGATACGCAGTATTTT; cdr3_aa: CSARLRQGERTDTQYF
clone_size: -; j_call: TRBJ1-5; d_call: TRBD1; v_call: TRBV30; cdr3_nt: TGTGCCTGGAGTCCAGGGGGGGGACAGCCCCAGCATTTT; cdr3_aa: CAWSPGGGQPQHF
clone_size: many; j_call: TRBJ2-7; d_call: -; v_call: TRBV18; cdr3_nt: TGTGCCAGCTCACGCGCGGGCTACGAGCAGTACTTC; cdr3_aa: CASSRAGYEQYF
clone_size: -; j_call: TRBJ2-7; d_call: TRBD1; v_call: TRBV7-2; cdr3_nt: TGTGCCAGCAGCTTCCCCGGGACAGTCGAGCAGTACTTC; cdr3_aa: CASSFPGTVEQYF
clone_size: -; j_call: TRBJ2-5; d_call: -; v_call: TRBV29-1; cdr3_nt: TGCAGCGCCGAACCCGGACAGCAAGAGACCCAGTACTTC; cdr3_aa: CSAEPGQQETQYF
clone_size: once; j_call: TRBJ2-1; d_call: TRBD2; v_call: TRBV18; cdr3_nt: TGTGCCAGCTCACGACTACTTTTAGCGGGAGTGGGGGTTAATGAGCAGTTCTTC; cdr3_aa: CASSRLLLAGVGVNEQFF
clone_size: many; j_call: TRBJ2-7; d_call: -; v_call: TRBV28; cdr3_nt: TGTGCCAGCTCTCGCGGGTACGAGCAGTACTTC; cdr3_aa: CASSRGYEQYF
clone_size: -; j_call: TRBJ2-1; d_call: TRBD2; v_call: TRBV5-1; cdr3_nt: TGCGCCAGCAGCAGGGACCCCCAGCGGGATTCCTACAATGAGCAGTTCTTC; cdr3_aa: CASSRDPQRDSYNEQFF
clone_size: -; j_call: TRBJ2-5; d_call: -; v_call: TRBV13; cdr3_nt: TGTGCCAGCAGCTCAATAGGGCAGGGGAAGGAGACCCAGTACTTC; cdr3_aa: CASSSIGQGKETQYF
clone_size: -; j_call: TRBJ2-3; d_call: TRBD2; v_call: TRBV12-3/TRBV12-4; cdr3_nt: TGTGCCAGCAGCCTAAGGGTGATGGGGCTAGCGGGCGAGACCCACCCCACAGATACGCAGTATTTT; cdr3_aa: CASSLRVMGLAGETHPTDTQYF
clone_size: few; j_call: TRBJ1-5; d_call: TRBD1; v_call: TRBV27; cdr3_nt: TGTGCCAGCACCGCGGAGGGGGCCAATCAGCCCCAGCATTTT; cdr3_aa: CASTAEGANQPQHF
clone_size: -; j_call: TRBJ2-4; d_call: TRBD1; v_call: TRBV3-1; cdr3_nt: TGTGCCAGCAGCCCGCCCGAGACAGGGGGAAACATTCAGTACTTC; cdr3_aa: CASSPPETGGNIQYF
clone_size: many; j_call: TRBJ2-3; d_call: -; v_call: TRBV3-1; cdr3_nt: TGTGCCAGCAGCCTCGGCTGGGCTAGCGGCACAGATACGCAGTATTTT; cdr3_aa: CASSLGWASGTDTQYF
clone_size: -; j_call: TRBJ2-7; d_call: TRBD2; v_call: TRBV5-1; cdr3_nt: TGCGCCAGCAGCTTGGTTCGGGGACTAGCGGGCCACTCCTACGAGCAGTACTTC; cdr3_aa: CASSLVRGLAGHSYEQYF
clone_size: -; j_call: TRBJ2-7; d_call: -; v_call: TRBV6-1; cdr3_nt: TGTGCCAGCAGTGCTGGGGACTCGACCTACGAGCAGTACTTC; cdr3_aa: CASSAGDSTYEQYF
clone_size: once; j_call: TRBJ1-2; d_call: -; v_call: TRBV7-8; cdr3_nt: TGTGCCAGCAGCTTATTCTTTGCCTATGGCTACACCTTC; cdr3_aa: CASSLFFAYGYTF
clone_size: few; j_call: TRBJ2-7; d_call: TRBD2; v_call: TRBV12-3/TRBV12-4; cdr3_nt: TGTGCCAGCAGTTCCGGGACTAGCGGTCCGTACGAGCAGTACTTC; cdr3_aa: CASSSGTSGPYEQYF
clone_size: -; j_call: TRBJ2-3; d_call: -; v_call: TRBV15; cdr3_nt: TGTGCCACCAGCAGAGGGGTGGGCCCCACAGATACGCAGTATTTT; cdr3_aa: CATSRGVGPTDTQYF
clone_size: -; j_call: TRBJ1-5; d_call: TRBD1; v_call: TRBV14; cdr3_nt: TGTGCCAGCAGCTCTTATGCATACAGGGGAGGAAGGGACAATCAGCCCCAGCATTTT; cdr3_aa: CASSSYAYRGGRDNQPQHF
clone_size: few; j_call: TRBJ2-7; d_call: -; v_call: TRBV3-1; cdr3_nt: TGTGCCAGCAGCAACAACCTCCCGCGGACTATTGAATACGAGCAGTACTTC; cdr3_aa: CASSNNLPRTIEYEQYF
clone_size: -; j_call: TRBJ2-7; d_call: TRBD2; v_call: TRBV11-3; cdr3_nt: TGTGCCAGCAGCTCGCGGGAGGACCTCTACGAGCAGTACTTC; cdr3_aa: CASSSREDLYEQYF
clone_size: -; j_call: TRBJ1-1; d_call: -; v_call: TRBV20-1; cdr3_nt: TGCAGTGCTAGAGACCGAACAGGGTGGAACACTGAAGCTTTCTTT; cdr3_aa: CSARDRTGWNTEAFF
clone_size: few; j_call: TRBJ2-7; d_call: -; v_call: TRBV6-1; cdr3_nt: TGTGCCAGCAGTGAGGGGACGTTTGAGCAGTACTTC; cdr3_aa: CASSEGTFEQYF
clone_size: few; j_call: TRBJ1-5; d_call: -; v_call: TRBV20-1; cdr3_nt: TGCAGTGCTAGAGATCGGGCAGGGTTGAGTCGGAGCAATCAGCCCCAGCATTTT; cdr3_aa: CSARDRAGLSRSNQPQHF
clone_size: few; j_call: TRBJ2-7; d_call: -; v_call: TRBV6-1; cdr3_nt: TGTGCCAGCACCAGAGACCAGGGTGGTAAACCCGAGCAGTACTTC; cdr3_aa: CASTRDQGGKPEQYF
clone_size: many; j_call: TRBJ2-1; d_call: TRBD2; v_call: TRBV28; cdr3_nt: TGTGCCAGCAGTTCCGCGGGGGGAAACAATGAGCAGTTCTTC; cdr3_aa: CASSSAGGNNEQFF
clone_size: many; j_call: TRBJ2-7; d_call: TRBD1; v_call: TRBV20-1; cdr3_nt: TGCAGTGCTAGGGCCCGGACAGGGGAACCCTACGAGCAGTACTTC; cdr3_aa: CSARARTGEPYEQYF
clone_size: many; j_call: TRBJ2-7; d_call: -; v_call: TRBV30; cdr3_nt: TGTGCCTGGACTAGGGATCGGGGCGAGCAGTACTTC; cdr3_aa: CAWTRDRGEQYF
clone_size: -; j_call: TRBJ1-6; d_call: TRBD1; v_call: TRBV11-1; cdr3_nt: TGTGCCAGCAGCTTGACAGGGGCGATAAATTCACCCCTCCACTTT; cdr3_aa: CASSLTGAINSPLHF
clone_size: many; j_call: TRBJ2-1; d_call: -; v_call: TRBV27; cdr3_nt: TGTGCCACCAGCCCGGGACTCTCCTACAATGAGCAGTTCTTC; cdr3_aa: CATSPGLSYNEQFF
clone_size: few; j_call: TRBJ2-1; d_call: -; v_call: TRBV12-5; cdr3_nt: TGTGCTAGTGGTTCTAGCGACGATGAGCAGTTCTTC; cdr3_aa: CASGSSDDEQFF
clone_size: -; j_call: TRBJ1-6; d_call: TRBD1; v_call: TRBV6-1; cdr3_nt: TGTGCCAGCAACCCGACAGGGGCCGGTTCACCCCTCCACTTT; cdr3_aa: CASNPTGAGSPLHF
clone_size: few; j_call: TRBJ2-2; d_call: -; v_call: TRBV6-5; cdr3_nt: TGTGCCAGCAGTTACCTTCCGGACTCGAACACCGGGGAGCTGTTTTTT; cdr3_aa: CASSYLPDSNTGELFF